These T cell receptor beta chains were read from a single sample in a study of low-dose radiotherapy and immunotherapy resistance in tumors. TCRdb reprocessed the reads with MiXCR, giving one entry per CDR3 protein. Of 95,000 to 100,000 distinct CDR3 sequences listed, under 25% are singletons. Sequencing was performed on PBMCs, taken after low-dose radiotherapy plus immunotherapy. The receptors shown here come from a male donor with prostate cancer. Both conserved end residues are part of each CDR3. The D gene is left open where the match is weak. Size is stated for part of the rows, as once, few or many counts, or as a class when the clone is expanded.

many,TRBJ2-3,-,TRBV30,TGTGCCTGGAGTGTGGAGGGGCCAGATACGCAGTATTTT,CAWSVEGPDTQYF
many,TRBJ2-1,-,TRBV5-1,TGCGCCAGCAGCTTTCTACAGGGGAGGGTTGAGCAGTTCTTC,CASSFLQGRVEQFF
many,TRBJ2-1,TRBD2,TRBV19,TGTGCCAGTAGTATCCGCGGGGGGCCCTACAATGAGCAGTTCTTC,CASSIRGGPYNEQFF
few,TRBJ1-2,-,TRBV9,TGTGCCAGCAGCGCCTTACCACAGCCCCCTAAGTATGGCTACACCTTC,CASSALPQPPKYGYTF
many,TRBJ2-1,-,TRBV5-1,TGCGCCAGCAGCTTGGCAGGTTCCACGCACGTCTACAATGAGCAGTTCTTC,CASSLAGSTHVYNEQFF
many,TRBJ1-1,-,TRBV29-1,TGCAGCGTTGTCCCCGGGGGACAGAACACTGAAGCTTTCTTT,CSVVPGGQNTEAFF
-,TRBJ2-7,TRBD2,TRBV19,TGTGCCGGTAGTATCCACCGCGGGGGGGCCTCAGGGGAGCAGTACTTC,CAGSIHRGGASGEQYF
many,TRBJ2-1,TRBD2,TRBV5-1,TGCGCCAGCAGTCTTGAGGCTAGCGGGGGGGCCGATGAGCAGTTCTTC,CASSLEASGGADEQFF
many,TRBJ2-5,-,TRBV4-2,TGTGCCAGCAGCCGAGGATCCGAGACCCAGTACTTC,CASSRGSETQYF
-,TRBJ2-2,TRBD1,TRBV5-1,TGCGCCAGCAGCTTGACTCCGGGACAGGGGCCCCCGGGGGGGAGAACCGGGGAGCTGTTTTTT,CASSLTPGQGPPGGRTGELFF
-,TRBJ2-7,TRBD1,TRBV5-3,TGTGCCAGCAGCTTGGTGGGACAGGGTTCGTACGAGCAGTACTTC,CASSLVGQGSYEQYF
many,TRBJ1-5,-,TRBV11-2,TGTGCCAGCAGCTCACGGGGTGATAGCAATCAGCCCCAGCATTTT,CASSSRGDSNQPQHF
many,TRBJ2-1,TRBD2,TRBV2,TGTGCCAGCATTAGCGGGGTCGGGGATGAGCAGTTCTTC,CASISGVGDEQFF
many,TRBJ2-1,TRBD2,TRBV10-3,TGTGCCATCAGTGACAGCGGGGGGGTCAATGAGCAGTTCTTC,CAISDSGGVNEQFF
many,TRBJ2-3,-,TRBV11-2,TGTGCCAGCAGCCCCACCGCCCTCGTAGATACGCAGTATTTT,CASSPTALVDTQYF
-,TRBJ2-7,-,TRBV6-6,TGTGCCAGCAGTTACTCACTAGCTGATGGGGAGCAGTACTTC,CASSYSLADGEQYF
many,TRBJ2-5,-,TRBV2,TGTGCCGGGGGAAGCGGGGCAGGGGAAGAGACCCAGTACTTC,CAGGSGAGEETQYF
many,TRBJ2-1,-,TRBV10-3,TGTGCCATCAGTGATGTGACAGGAGACAATGAGCAGTTCTTC,CAISDVTGDNEQFF
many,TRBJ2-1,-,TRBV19,TGTGCCAGTAGCCTCAGCCCGGACGCCAACCCCAATGAGCAGTTCTTC,CASSLSPDANPNEQFF
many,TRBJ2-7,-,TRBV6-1,TGTGCCAGCAGCAGAGAGTATAGCTCCTACGAGCAGTACTTC,CASSREYSSYEQYF
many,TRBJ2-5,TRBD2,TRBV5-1,TGCGCCAGCAGTTCATTAGCGGGGGCCTACGATTCCTATAAGAGTACCCAGTACTTC,CASSSLAGAYDSYKSTQYF
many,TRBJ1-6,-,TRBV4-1,TGCGCCAGCAGCCAAGAAGGGACGGGACACACCGTTGGTAATTCACCCCTCCACTTT,CASSQEGTGHTVGNSPLHF
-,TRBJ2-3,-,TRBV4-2,TGTGCCAGCAGCCAAGATCTGAAGCGGACCAGCACAGATACGCAGTATTTT,CASSQDLKRTSTDTQYF
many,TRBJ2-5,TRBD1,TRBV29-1,TGCAGCGTTGGTGCTGGATTGGGACAGCCAAAAGAGACCCAGTACTTC,CSVGAGLGQPKETQYF
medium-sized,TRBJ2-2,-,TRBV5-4,TGTGCCAGCAGCCGCGGCCCGAGACAGGTTGGGGAGCTGTTTTTT,CASSRGPRQVGELFF
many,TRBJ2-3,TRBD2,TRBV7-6,TGTGCCAGCAGGGCACTAGCGGGGGGGGTAGATACGCAGTATTTT,CASRALAGGVDTQYF
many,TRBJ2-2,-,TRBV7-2,TGTGCCAGCAAGATCGCATGGGGAGGGAACACCGGGGAGCTGTTTTTT,CASKIAWGGNTGELFF
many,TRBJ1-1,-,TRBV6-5,TGTGCCAGCAGTTACTCGAGGGACAACACTGAAGCTTTCTTT,CASSYSRDNTEAFF
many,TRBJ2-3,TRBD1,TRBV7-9,TGTGCCAGGGGGACCGGGACAGAGGCCACAGATACGCAGTATTTT,CARGTGTEATDTQYF
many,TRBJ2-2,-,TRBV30,TGTGCCTGGACCCTAGGACAGAACACCGGGGAGCTGTTTTTT,CAWTLGQNTGELFF
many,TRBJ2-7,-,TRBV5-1,TGCGCCAGCAGCTTGGTGGCACCTTCCTACGAGCAGTACTTC,CASSLVAPSYEQYF
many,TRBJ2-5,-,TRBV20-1,TGCAGTGCTAGAGAGGGGGGGCAGTACCAAGAGACCCAGTACTTC,CSAREGGQYQETQYF
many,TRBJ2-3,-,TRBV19,TGTGCCAGTAGTCCGGACTCGACAGATACGCAGTATTTT,CASSPDSTDTQYF
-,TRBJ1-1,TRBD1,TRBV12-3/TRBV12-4,TGTGCCAGCAGTAGAAAGACAGGGGGCACTGAAGCTTTCTTT,CASSRKTGGTEAFF
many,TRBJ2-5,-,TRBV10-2,TGCGCCAGCAGTGAGGTGGGACCGGGGGAGACCCAGTACTTC,CASSEVGPGETQYF
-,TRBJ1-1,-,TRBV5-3,TGTGCCAGCAGCTTAGGAGAGGGCACCTTCTTT,CASSLGEGTFF
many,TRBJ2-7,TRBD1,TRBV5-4,TGTGCCAGCAGCTTGGCCGGTCGGGACAGGAGTTACGAGCAGTACTTC,CASSLAGRDRSYEQYF
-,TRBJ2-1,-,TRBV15,TGTGCCACCAGCAGATCGCTCGGGACCCCCACGTACAATGAGCAGTTCTTC,CATSRSLGTPTYNEQFF
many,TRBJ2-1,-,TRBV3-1,TGTGCCAGCAGCCAAGGGAGATTCGGGACTGAGCAGTTCTTC,CASSQGRFGTEQFF
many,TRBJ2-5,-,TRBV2,TGTGCCAGCAGAAAGGAATACCTGCTTCAAGAGACCCAGTACTTC,CASRKEYLLQETQYF
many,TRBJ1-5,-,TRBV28,TGTGCCAGCAGTTCGGGGGATAGCAATCAGCCCCAGCATTTT,CASSSGDSNQPQHF
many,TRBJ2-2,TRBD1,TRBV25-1,TGTGCCAGCAGTGAACGGGACAGGGGGAGAACCGGGGAGCTGTTTTTT,CASSERDRGRTGELFF
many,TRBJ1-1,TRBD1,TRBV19,TGTGCCAGTAGGAGGGGGACAGACTACACTGAAGCTTTCTTT,CASRRGTDYTEAFF
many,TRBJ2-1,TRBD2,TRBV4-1,TGCGCCAGCAGCCAACCCGGGGGGGTGGATGAGCAGTTCTTC,CASSQPGGVDEQFF
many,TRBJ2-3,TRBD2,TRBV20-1,TGCAGTGCTTCTTCGGGGGGGACAGATACGCAGTATTTT,CSASSGGTDTQYF
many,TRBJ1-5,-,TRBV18,TGTGCCAGCTCACCAGGGTTAGATCAGCCCCAGCATTTT,CASSPGLDQPQHF
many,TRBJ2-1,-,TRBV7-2,TGTGCCAGCAGCTGGTCCCTACTAGCTTTCTCCTACAATGAGCAGTTCTTC,CASSWSLLAFSYNEQFF
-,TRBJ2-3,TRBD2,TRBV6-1,TGTGCCAGAAGTCCGCCAGGGACTAGCGGGGTTAAGACGCAGTATTTT,CARSPPGTSGVKTQYF
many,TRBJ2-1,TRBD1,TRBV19,TGTGCCAGTAGCCACAATCGGGACAGCGCCTACAATGAGCAGTTCTTC,CASSHNRDSAYNEQFF
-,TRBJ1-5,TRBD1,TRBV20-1,TGCAGTGCTAAGGCCGGGACAGGGGATCAGCCCCAGCATTTT,CSAKAGTGDQPQHF
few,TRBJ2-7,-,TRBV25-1,TGTGCCAGCAGTGAATATGCAAGGGGAGGTTACGAGCAGTACTTC,CASSEYARGGYEQYF
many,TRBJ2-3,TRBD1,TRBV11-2,TGTGCCAGCAGCGGCTTTGGGACAGCTGGAGATACGCAGTATTTT,CASSGFGTAGDTQYF
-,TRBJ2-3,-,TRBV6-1,TGTGCCAGCAGTGAAGTCCGTGGGAGGGATACGCAGTATTTT,CASSEVRGRDTQYF
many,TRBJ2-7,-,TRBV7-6,TGTGCCAGCAGCCCATCAGCCGGATCCGAGCAGTACTTC,CASSPSAGSEQYF
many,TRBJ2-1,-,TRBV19,TGTGCCACCTCGGGACTCAGCTCCTACAATGAGCAGTTCTTC,CATSGLSSYNEQFF
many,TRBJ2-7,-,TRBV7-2,TGTGCCAGCACCCCGGGGGGCGGGGGCTCCTACGAGCAGTACTTC,CASTPGGGGSYEQYF
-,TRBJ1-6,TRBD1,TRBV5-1,TGTGCCAGCACAGGCCGGGACAGGGCAATTAGGAGCTCCTATAATTCGCCCCTCCACTTT,CASTGRDRAIRSSYNSPLHF